This T cell receptor (beta chain) was identified in a study of T cell responses to AZD1222 COVID-19 vaccine. Points from the study as a whole: None of the repertoires were sampled until the peak T cell response had passed.

Of note for this clone: The antigen remains unidentified.

The CDR3 runs 15 residues. Germline V gene lookup returns CDR1 LNHDA and CDR2 SQIVND (reference sequence). V was pared by 6 bases and J by 0 bases, with 8 bases of the junction left unmatched. Only in-frame clones appear in the TCRdb table, and some are missing; sequencing was by immunoSEQ multiplex PCR. The repertoire holds approximately 110,000 clones, 92% seen once, with roughly 7.9% in the top ten. The chain links TRBV19 to TRBJ2-7, with 7 positions matching TRBD1. This receptor was identified in an adult who received the AZD1222 COVID-19 vaccine. The sequenced sample was peripheral blood, obtained 28 days after the second AZD1222 dose. The CDR3 bases are TGTGCCAGTAGCAGCGACAGGGCAGCCTCCTACGAGCAGTACTTC. The encoded protein is CASSSDRAASYEQYF.